This paragraph reports one T cell receptor beta chain. What it binds is unknown. Trimming shortened V by 0 bases and J by 3 bases, and 8 bases separated the two germline ends. This CDR3 region has 15 residues. CDR1 is SGHVS, CDR2 FQNEAQ, per germline. This record comes from a study of regulatory T cells in long-lasting Graves disease. Study results and limitations: Persistent disease samples used TRBV28, TRBJ1-2 and TRBJ2-5 preferentially. Reduced TCR diversity was observed in persistent Graves' patients versus newly diagnosed patients.

Combining iRepertoire HTBI primers with Arm-PCR of CDR3 regions, the authors built TCR beta libraries. Authors' methods: Identification of gene segments yielded more than 60 TRBV and around 13 TRBJ across samples. MiXCR, applied by TCRdb to the multiplex PCR reads, yields one record per CDR3 protein. The V and J calls were not made by the authors but by TCRdb's processing. The repertoire holds roughly 470,000 distinct CDR3 sequences, with less than 25% as singletons. Time point: persistent/refractory GD, antithyroid drugs over 5 years with positive TRAb. The TCR library was made from RNA extracted from PBMCs.

Specimen: peripheral blood mononuclear cells (PBMCs), collected when the disease was refractory, from a patient treated with antithyroid drugs. The V call is TRBV7-8, the J call TRBJ2-2, with a weak D call TRBD2 (6 bases). This receptor was obtained from a female donor with Graves disease. In DNA form, the CDR3 reads TGTGCCAGCAGCTTAGCTCCTAGCGACACCGGGGAGCTGTTTTTT. Its translation: CASSLAPSDTGELFF.